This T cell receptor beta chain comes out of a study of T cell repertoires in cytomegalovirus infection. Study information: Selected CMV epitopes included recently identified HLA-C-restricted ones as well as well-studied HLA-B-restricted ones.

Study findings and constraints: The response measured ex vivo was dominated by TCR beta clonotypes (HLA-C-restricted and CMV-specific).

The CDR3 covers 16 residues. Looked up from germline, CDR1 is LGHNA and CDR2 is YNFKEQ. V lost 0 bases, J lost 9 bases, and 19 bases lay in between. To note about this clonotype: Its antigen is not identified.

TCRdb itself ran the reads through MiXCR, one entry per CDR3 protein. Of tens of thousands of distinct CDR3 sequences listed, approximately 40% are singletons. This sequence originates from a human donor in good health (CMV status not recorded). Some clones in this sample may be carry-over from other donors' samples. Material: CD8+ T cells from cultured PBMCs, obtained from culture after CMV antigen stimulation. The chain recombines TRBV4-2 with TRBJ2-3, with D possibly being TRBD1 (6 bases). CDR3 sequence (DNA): TGTGCCAGCAGCCAAGATGGTAGAGGAGGTCAGGGGACGCAGTATTTT. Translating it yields CASSQDGRGGQGTQYF.